Listed below are T cell receptor beta chains from one sample, sequenced in a study of post-analysis software for immune sequencing data. TCRdb reprocessed the PCR reads with MiXCR, giving one entry per CDR3 protein. In the table there are 430,000 or so distinct CDR3 sequences, approximately 38% of which are singletons. Sequencing was done on a sample of blood. The receptor source for this set is a girl aged 2 to 10 with multiple sclerosis. CDR3s leave out the opening cysteine and the closing phenylalanine or tryptophan. The order of the fields is V gene, CDR3 length, CDR3 protein.

>TRBV29-1|11
SVEVGGSYEQY
>TRBV29-1|13
SDHDSGSSYNEQF
>TRBV5-6|12
ASSPGGGSYGYT
>TRBV5-1|10
ASSSTSYEQY
>TRBV20-1|11
SVQGDLQETQY
>TRBV5-1|12
ASRRSSGTDTQY
>TRBV28|14
ASSESWPGPIYEQY
>TRBV29-1|14
SAEGGSQGYSNEQF
>TRBV28|14
ASSFSAGAITDTQY
>TRBV12-3/TRBV12-4|11
ASRSDRRSGDT
>TRBV29-1|13
SGDPTSGVGDEQY
>TRBV5-1|13
ASSQPDNRNTEAF
>TRBV5-1|15
ASSSPITQLKYNEQF
>TRBV15|13
ATSRDMTGSYEQY
>TRBV4-3|13
ASSQDRGQYTEAF
>TRBV28|11
ASSSRVMDEQY
>TRBV5-5|16
ASSLVAPWTGKLSEQF
>TRBV6-5|14
ASSYYSGGVYNEQF
>TRBV7-3|13
ASTSDVNNPNIQY
>TRBV12-3/TRBV12-4|13
ASSLMGQGVYEQF
>TRBV10-3|14
AISEGQRGAYNEQY
>TRBV7-7|11
ASSPSTDQPQH
>TRBV28|12
ASSLDSLNEKLF